Presented here are 8 T cell receptor beta chains from one specimen sequenced in a study of sequential checkpoint blockade in melanoma. Only in-frame clones appear in the TCRdb table, and some are missing; sequencing was by immunoSEQ multiplex PCR. The sample lists around 15,000 clones; approximately 93% were seen once. Stated treatment: randomized to nivolumab then ipilimumab (arm A) or the reverse (arm B). The material sequenced was CD8+ T cells sorted from blood (inferred from file names), taken from a patient given nivolumab and ipilimumab in sequence. The receptors derive from a human donor with melanoma.

The V and J genes are TRBV27 and TRBJ1-2; possible D gene TRBD1, 5 bases. This CDR3 spans 15 amino acids. Per germline, CDR1 MNHEY and CDR2 SMNVEV (reference sequence). Trimming stripped 0 bases from V and 8 bases from J, with 16 bases between. The CDR3 coding sequence is TGTGCCAGCAGTTTATCCGCGACAGCTTCTTCCGGCTACACCTTC. It specifies CASSLSATASSGYTF.

V usage is TRBV29-1 and J usage is TRBJ2-7, with 12 bases that match TRBD2. From germline, CDR1 is SQVTM and CDR2 ANQGSEA. V dropped 3 bases and J dropped 1; count of bases not matched to a gene: 4. The CDR3 runs 15 residues. CDR3 coding DNA: TGCAGCGTTGACCGGACTAGCGGGACGTCCTACGAGCAGTACTTC. Translation gives CSVDRTSGTSYEQYF.

The chain carries TRBV30 and TRBJ1-1, with TRBD1 identical over 8 bases. Germline-derived CDR1 and CDR2 are GTSNPN and SVGIG (reference sequence). The CDR3 consists of 13 residues. Losses at the gene ends were 4 bases for V and 0 bases for J; bases not matched to a gene: 1. The CDR3 sequence is CAWNRGMNTEAFF. DNA for the CDR3: TGTGCCTGGAACAGGGGGATGAACACTGAAGCTTTCTTT.

This chain joins TRBV28 and TRBJ2-7; no reliable D call. The germline V gene has CDR1 MDHEN and CDR2 SYDVKM. The CDR3 has 12 residues. The ends were cut back, 5 bases at V and 0 bases at J, with 5 bases in the middle. The CDR3 here is CASSSSSYEQYV. CDR3 nucleotide sequence: TGTGCCAGCAGTAGTAGCTCCTACGAGCAGTACGTC.

V and J are TRBV15 and TRBJ1-1; D is unresolved. The CDR3 extends over 12 amino acids. Germline-derived CDR1 and CDR2 are LNHNV and YYDKDF (reference sequence). V was clipped by 4 bases and J by 4 bases, with 7 bases between them. DNA for the CDR3: TGTGCCACCAGCAAGTCGGGCACTGAAGCTTTCTTT. Translated, it gives CATSKSGTEAFF.

The chain is built from TRBV28 and TRBJ2-7; 9 bases are a match to TRBD2. J was trimmed by 3 bases and V by 4 bases; bases with no gene match: 10. Germline V gene lookup returns CDR1 MDHEN and CDR2 SYDVKM. The CDR3 runs 16 residues. Here the CDR3 reads CASSSPRSGRLYEQYF. The CDR3 DNA is TGTGCCAGCAGTTCCCCGAGAAGCGGGAGGCTCTACGAGCAGTACTTC.

The chain couples TRBV27 to TRBJ2-7; 8 nucleotides match TRBD2. Germline loops: CDR1 MNHEY, CDR2 SMNVEV (reference sequence). V shed 0 bases, J shed 6 bases, and the junction held 10 bases outside the gene matches. The CDR3 is 16 residues long. The CDR3 DNA is TGTGCCAGCAGTTTATCCTTCGGGACTAGGATAGTCGAGCAGTACTTC. Amino acids: CASSLSFGTRIVEQYF.

The chain is built from TRBV27 and TRBJ1-2; D perhaps matches TRBD1 (6 bases). CDR1 MNHEY and CDR2 SMNVEV come from the germline V gene (reference sequence). This CDR3 region has 16 residues. Trimming took off 4 bases at V and 0 bases at J, with 15 bases between the two ends. CDR3 nucleotide sequence: TGTGCCAGCAGTTCCATGTCCGGGACATCTAACTATGGCTACACCTTC. Translating gives CASSSMSGTSNYGYTF.